The subject of this entry is one T cell receptor beta chain. Antigen: not known. This entry is derived from a study of cytomegalovirus exposure and HLA in healthy donors. Background on the study: As an earlier analysis found, 150 million to 200 million T cells yielded 90 million to 140 million unique TCR beta sequences.

Study-level findings and limits: Later examination showed HLA-associated TCR beta chains had greater clonal expansion than equally common others.

It was with 60 Vbeta and 13 Jbeta primers that the PCR ran. Produced via immunoSEQ multiplex PCR; TCRdb's table is partial and in-frame only. The listing contains roughly 110,000 clones. The CDR3 totals 15 residues. Germline lookup yields CDR1 SGHTA and CDR2 FQGTGA. The V gene end was trimmed by 2 bases and the J gene end by 3 bases; junction bases not matched to a gene: 7. Sequenced material: PBMCs. This clonotype originated in a man aged 35 to 55 in good health and CMV-seropositive. The V and J genes are TRBV7-3 and TRBJ2-7; 7 nucleotides agree with TRBD1. CDR3 DNA sequence: TGTGCCAGCAGCTTATCGCCGGGACAGTTCTACGAGCAGTACTTC. This sequence encodes CASSLSPGQFYEQYF.